This entry is about one T cell receptor beta chain. Its cognate antigen is unknown. This record belongs to a study of EBV T-cell therapy then PD-1 blockade in nasopharyngeal carcinoma. Generated by immunoSEQ multiplex PCR, the TCRdb table keeps only in-frame clones and is missing some. The table shows 20,000 to 25,000 clones, with around 80% occurring only once. Time point here: 266 days after commencement of treatment, after nivolumab therapy. The sample's treatment: AdE1-LMPpoly-expanded autologous EBV-specific T-cell therapy followed by anti-PD-1 nivolumab. There are 17 residues in the CDR3. From germline, CDR1 is SNHLY and CDR2 FYNNEI. V was pared by 7 bases and J by 0 bases, with 11 bases of the junction left unmatched.

This specimen was CD8+ T cells from blood, taken at day 266 from a patient whose treatment included autologous EBV-specific T cells and nivolumab. The clonotype originates from a man in his forties with nasopharyngeal carcinoma. The V gene is TRBV2, the J gene TRBJ2-1, with 8 positions matching TRBD2. CDR3 amino acids: CASTPRSGGNSYNEQFF. CDR3 in DNA: TGTGCCAGCACCCCCAGGAGCGGGGGAAACTCCTACAATGAGCAGTTCTTC.